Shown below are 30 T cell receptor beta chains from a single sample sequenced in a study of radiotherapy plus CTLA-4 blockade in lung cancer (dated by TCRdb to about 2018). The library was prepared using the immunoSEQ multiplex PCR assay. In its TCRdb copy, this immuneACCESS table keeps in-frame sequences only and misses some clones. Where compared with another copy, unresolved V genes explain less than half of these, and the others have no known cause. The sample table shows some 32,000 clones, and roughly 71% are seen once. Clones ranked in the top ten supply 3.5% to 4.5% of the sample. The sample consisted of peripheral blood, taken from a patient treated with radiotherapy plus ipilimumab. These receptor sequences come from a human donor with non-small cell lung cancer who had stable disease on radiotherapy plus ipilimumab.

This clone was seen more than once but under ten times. CDR3 coding DNA: TGTGCCAGCGGGCAGGGACCCTACGAGCAGTACTTC. Translation: CASGQGPYEQYF. The rearrangement links TRBV5-6 to TRBJ2-7; tentatively, D is TRBD1 or TRBD2 (5 bases each). V lost 7 bases and J lost 2, with 10 bases in between. Germline V gene data show CDR1 as SGHDT and CDR2 as YYEEEE. The CDR3 is 12 residues long.

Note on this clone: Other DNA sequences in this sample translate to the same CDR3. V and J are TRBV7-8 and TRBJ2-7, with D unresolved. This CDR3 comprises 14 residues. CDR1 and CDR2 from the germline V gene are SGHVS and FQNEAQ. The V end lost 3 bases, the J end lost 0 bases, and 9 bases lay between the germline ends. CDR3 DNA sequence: TGTGCCAGCAGCTTCAGACGGAACTCCTACGAGCAGTACTTC. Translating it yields CASSFRRNSYEQYF.

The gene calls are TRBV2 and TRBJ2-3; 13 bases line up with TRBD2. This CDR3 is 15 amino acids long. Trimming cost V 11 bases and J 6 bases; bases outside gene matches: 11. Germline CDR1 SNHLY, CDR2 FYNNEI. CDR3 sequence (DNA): TGTGCCGGCTTTGGGACTAGCGGGAAGGCGGATACGCAGTATTTT. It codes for CAGFGTSGKADTQYF. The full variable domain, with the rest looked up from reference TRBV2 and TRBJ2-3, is EPEVTQTPSHQVTQMGQEVILRCVPISNHLYFYWYRQILGQKVEFLVSFYNNEISEKSEIFDDQFSVERPDGSNFTLKIRSTKLEDSAMYFCAGFGTSGKADTQYFGPGTRLTVL.

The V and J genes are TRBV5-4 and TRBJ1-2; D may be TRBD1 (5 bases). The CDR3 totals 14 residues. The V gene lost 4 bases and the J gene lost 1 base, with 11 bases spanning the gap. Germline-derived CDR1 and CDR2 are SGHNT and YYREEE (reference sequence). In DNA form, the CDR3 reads TGTGCCAGCAGCGGAAGCCAGGGTAACTATGGCTACACCTTC. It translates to CASSGSQGNYGYTF.

The CDR3 DNA follows: TGTGCCAGCAGCACGACAGGGGGGGATGAAAAACTGTTTTTT. Encoded protein: CASSTTGGDEKLFF. The gene calls are TRBV11-3 and TRBJ1-4, with 9 bases matching TRBD1. The V segment lost 5 bases and the J segment 6 bases; nucleotides outside the gene matches: 4. In germline, CDR1 is SGHNT, CDR2 YENEEA. The CDR3 is made up of 14 amino acids.

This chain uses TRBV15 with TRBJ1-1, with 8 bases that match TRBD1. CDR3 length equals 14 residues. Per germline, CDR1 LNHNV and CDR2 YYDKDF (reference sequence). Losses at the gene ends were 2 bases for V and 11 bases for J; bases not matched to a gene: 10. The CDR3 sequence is CATSRPRQGPDAFF. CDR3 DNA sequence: TGTGCCACCAGCAGACCAAGACAGGGGCCGGATGCTTTCTTT.

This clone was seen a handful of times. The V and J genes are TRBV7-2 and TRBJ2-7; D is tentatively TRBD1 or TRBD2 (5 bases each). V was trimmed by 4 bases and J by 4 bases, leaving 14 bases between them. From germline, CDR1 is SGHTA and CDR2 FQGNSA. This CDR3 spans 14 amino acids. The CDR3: CASSSGVAGYEQYF. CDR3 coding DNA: TGTGCCAGCAGCTCCGGGGTTGCAGGGTACGAGCAGTACTTC.

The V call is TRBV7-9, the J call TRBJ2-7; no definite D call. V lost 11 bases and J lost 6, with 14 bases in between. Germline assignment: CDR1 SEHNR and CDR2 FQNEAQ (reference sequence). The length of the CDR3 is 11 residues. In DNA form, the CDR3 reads TGTGCCGTTGAAGATGTGGGCGAGCAGTACTTC. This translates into CAVEDVGEQYF.

The CDR3 is CASMDRVVGDNQPQHF. CDR3 DNA: TGTGCCAGCATGGACAGGGTGGTTGGGGACAATCAGCCCCAGCATTTT. This chain connects TRBV18 to TRBJ1-5; 8 nucleotides match TRBD1. CDR3 length: 16 amino acids. Germline loops: CDR1 KGHSH, CDR2 LQKENI. The V gene end was trimmed by 8 bases and the J gene end by 3 bases; junction bases not matched to a gene: 12.

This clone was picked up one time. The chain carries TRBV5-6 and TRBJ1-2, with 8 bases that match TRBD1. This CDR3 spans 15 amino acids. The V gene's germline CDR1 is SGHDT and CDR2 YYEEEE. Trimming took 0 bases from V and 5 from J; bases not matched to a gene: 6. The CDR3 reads CASSLVGQEGYGYTF. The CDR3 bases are TGTGCCAGCAGCTTGGTGGGACAGGAGGGATATGGCTACACCTTC.

CDR3 sequence: CASRFGQGGRETQYF. The CDR3 bases are TGTGCCAGCAGATTTGGCCAAGGCGGGCGAGAGACCCAGTACTTC. The chain links TRBV6-5 to TRBJ2-5; D is perhaps TRBD2 (5 bases). The CDR3 runs to 15 residues. From germline, CDR1 is MNHEY and CDR2 SVGAGI. The germline V and J ends were trimmed by 6 bases and 4 bases, with 18 bases remaining between them.

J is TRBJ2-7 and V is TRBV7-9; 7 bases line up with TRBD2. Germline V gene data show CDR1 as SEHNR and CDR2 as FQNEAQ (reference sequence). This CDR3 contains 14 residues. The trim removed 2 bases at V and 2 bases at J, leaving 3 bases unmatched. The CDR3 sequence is CASSLLAAAYEQYF. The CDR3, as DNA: TGTGCCAGCAGCTTACTAGCGGCCGCCTACGAGCAGTACTTC. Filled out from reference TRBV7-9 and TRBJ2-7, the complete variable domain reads DTGVSQNPRHKITKRGQNVTFRCDPISEHNRLYWYRQTLGQGPEFLTYFQNEAQLEKSRLLSDRFSAERPKGSFSTLEIQRTEQGDSAMYLCASSLLAAAYEQYFGPGTRLTVT.

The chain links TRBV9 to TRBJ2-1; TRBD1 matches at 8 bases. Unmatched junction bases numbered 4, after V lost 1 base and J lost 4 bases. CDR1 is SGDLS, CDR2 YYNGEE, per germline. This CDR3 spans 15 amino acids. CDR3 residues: CASSVTGGGYNEQFF. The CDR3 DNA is TGTGCCAGCAGCGTAACAGGGGGAGGATACAATGAGCAGTTCTTC.

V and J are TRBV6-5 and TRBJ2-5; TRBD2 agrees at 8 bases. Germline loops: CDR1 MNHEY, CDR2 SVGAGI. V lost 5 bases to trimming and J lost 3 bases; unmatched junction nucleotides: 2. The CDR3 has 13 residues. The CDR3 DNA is TGTGCCAGCAGTCCGACTAGCGAAGAGACCCAGTACTTC. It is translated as CASSPTSEETQYF.

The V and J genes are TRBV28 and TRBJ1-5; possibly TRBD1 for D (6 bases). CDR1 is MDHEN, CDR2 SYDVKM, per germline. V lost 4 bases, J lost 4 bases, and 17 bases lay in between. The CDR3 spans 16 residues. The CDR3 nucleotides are TGTGCCAGCAGTTGGGGGGGGGCCGAGGGAAATCAGCCCCAGCATTTT. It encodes CASSWGGAEGNQPQHF.

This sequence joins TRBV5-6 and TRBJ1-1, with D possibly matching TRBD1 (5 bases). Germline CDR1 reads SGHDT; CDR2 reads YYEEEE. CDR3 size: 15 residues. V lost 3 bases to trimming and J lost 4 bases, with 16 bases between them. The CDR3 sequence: CASSSLQSGGTEAFF. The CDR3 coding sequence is TGTGCCAGCAGCTCCTTACAGTCCGGGGGCACTGAAGCTTTCTTT.

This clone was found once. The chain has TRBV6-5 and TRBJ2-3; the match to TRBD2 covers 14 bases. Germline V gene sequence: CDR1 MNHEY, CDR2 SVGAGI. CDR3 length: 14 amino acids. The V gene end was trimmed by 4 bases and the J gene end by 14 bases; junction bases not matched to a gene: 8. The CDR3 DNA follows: TGTGCCAGCAGTTCCGGGACTAGCGGGAGCCGCCCGTATTTT. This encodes CASSSGTSGSRPYF.

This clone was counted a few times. The CDR3 here is CASTRTLAGVGETQYF. The CDR3 bases are TGTGCCAGCACCCGGACCCTAGCGGGAGTGGGAGAGACCCAGTACTTC. The chain carries TRBV2 and TRBJ2-5; 10 bases map to TRBD2. The CDR3 runs to 16 residues. Unmatched junction bases numbered 12, after V lost 7 bases and J lost 4 bases. The germline CDR1 and CDR2 sequences are SNHLY and FYNNEI.

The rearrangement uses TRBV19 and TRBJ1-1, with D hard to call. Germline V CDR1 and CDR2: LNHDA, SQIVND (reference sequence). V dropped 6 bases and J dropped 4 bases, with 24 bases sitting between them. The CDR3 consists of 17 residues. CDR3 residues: CASRVRGIQTVGTEAFF. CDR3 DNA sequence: TGTGCCAGTAGGGTCCGGGGAATACAAACTGTAGGCACTGAAGCTTTCTTT. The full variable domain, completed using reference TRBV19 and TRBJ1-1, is DGGITQSPKYLFRKEGQNVTLSCEQNLNHDAMYWYRQDPGQGLRLIYYSQIVNDFQKGDIAEGYSVSREKKESFPLTVTSAQKNPTAFYLCASRVRGIQTVGTEAFFGQGTRLTVV.

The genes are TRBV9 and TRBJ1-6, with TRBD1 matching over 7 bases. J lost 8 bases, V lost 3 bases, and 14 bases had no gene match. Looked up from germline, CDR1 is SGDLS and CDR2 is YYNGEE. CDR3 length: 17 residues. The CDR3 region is CASSAQTGSSAYSPLHF. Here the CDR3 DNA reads TGTGCCAGCAGCGCCCAGACAGGGAGTTCGGCGTATTCACCCCTCCACTTT.

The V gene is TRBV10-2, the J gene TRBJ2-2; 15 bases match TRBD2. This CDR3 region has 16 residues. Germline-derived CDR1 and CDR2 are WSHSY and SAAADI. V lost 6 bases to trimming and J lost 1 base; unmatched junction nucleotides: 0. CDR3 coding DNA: TGCGCCAGCAGGGGACTAGCGGGAGGGAACACCGGGGAGCTGTTTTTT. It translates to CASRGLAGGNTGELFF.

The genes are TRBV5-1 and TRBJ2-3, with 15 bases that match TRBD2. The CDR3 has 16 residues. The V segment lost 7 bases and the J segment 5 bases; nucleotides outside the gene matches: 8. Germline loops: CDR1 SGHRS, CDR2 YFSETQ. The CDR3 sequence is CASVGLAGGPGDTQYF. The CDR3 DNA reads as TGCGCCAGCGTCGGACTAGCGGGAGGGCCGGGAGATACGCAGTATTTT.

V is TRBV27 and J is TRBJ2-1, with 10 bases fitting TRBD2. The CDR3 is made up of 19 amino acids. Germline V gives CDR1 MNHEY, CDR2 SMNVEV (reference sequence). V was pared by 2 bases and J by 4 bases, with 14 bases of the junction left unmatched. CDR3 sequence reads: CASSLLAGAWALDYNEQFF. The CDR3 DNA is TGTGCCAGCAGTTTACTAGCGGGAGCATGGGCGCTGGATTACAATGAGCAGTTCTTC.

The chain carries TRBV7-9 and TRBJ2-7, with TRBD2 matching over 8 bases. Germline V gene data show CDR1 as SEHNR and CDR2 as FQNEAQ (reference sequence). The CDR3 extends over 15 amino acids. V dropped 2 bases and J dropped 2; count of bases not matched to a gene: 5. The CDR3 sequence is CASSLFREGAYEQYF. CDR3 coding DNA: TGTGCCAGCAGCTTATTTCGGGAGGGTGCCTACGAGCAGTACTTC.

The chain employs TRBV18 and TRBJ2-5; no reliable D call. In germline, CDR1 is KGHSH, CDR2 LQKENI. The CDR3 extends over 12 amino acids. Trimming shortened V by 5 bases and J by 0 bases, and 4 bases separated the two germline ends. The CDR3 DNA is TGTGCCAGCTCAACGTACCAAGAGACCCAGTACTTC. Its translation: CASSTYQETQYF.

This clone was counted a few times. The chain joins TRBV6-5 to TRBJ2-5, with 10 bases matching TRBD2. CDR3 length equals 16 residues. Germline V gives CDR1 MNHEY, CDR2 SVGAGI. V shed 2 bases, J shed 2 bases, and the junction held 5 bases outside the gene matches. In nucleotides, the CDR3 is TGTGCCAGCAGTTACGGGACTAGCGCGGGGCAAGAGACCCAGTACTTC. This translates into CASSYGTSAGQETQYF.

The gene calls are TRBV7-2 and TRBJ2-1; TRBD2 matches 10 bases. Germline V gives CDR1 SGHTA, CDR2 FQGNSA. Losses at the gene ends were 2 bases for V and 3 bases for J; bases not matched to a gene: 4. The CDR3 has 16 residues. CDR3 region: CASSLSRTSGYNEQFF. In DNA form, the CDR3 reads TGTGCCAGCAGCTTATCGAGGACTAGCGGCTACAATGAGCAGTTCTTC. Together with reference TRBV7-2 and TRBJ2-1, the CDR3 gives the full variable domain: GAGVSQSPSNKVTEKGKDVELRCDPISGHTALYWYRQSLGQGLEFLIYFQGNSAPDKSGLPSDRFSAERTGGSVSTLTIQRTQQEDSAVYLCASSLSRTSGYNEQFFGPGTRLTVL.

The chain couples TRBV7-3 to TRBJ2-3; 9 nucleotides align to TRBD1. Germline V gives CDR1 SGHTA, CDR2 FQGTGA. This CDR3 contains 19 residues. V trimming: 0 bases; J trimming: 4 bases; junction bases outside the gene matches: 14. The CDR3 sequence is CASSLTATGGTKASDTQYF. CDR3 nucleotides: TGTGCCAGCAGCTTAACGGCCACAGGGGGCACGAAAGCCTCAGATACGCAGTATTTT.

CDR3 in DNA: TGTGCCAGCAGTTTCAGCGGACAGGTCTTCAATGAGCAGTTCTTC. Amino acid sequence: CASSFSGQVFNEQFF. The chain has TRBV27 and TRBJ2-1; TRBD1 agrees at 7 bases. Trimming at V came to 3 bases and at J to 6 bases, leaving 8 bases not matched to a gene. Germline CDR1 reads MNHEY; CDR2 reads SMNVEV (reference sequence). There are 15 residues in the CDR3.

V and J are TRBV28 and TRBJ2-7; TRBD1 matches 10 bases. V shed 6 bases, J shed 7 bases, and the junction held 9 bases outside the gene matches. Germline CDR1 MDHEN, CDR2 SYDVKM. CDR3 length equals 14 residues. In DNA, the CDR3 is TGTGCCAGCAGAGAGGGACAGGGGTCTCGGGAGCAGTACTTC. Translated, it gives CASREGQGSREQYF.